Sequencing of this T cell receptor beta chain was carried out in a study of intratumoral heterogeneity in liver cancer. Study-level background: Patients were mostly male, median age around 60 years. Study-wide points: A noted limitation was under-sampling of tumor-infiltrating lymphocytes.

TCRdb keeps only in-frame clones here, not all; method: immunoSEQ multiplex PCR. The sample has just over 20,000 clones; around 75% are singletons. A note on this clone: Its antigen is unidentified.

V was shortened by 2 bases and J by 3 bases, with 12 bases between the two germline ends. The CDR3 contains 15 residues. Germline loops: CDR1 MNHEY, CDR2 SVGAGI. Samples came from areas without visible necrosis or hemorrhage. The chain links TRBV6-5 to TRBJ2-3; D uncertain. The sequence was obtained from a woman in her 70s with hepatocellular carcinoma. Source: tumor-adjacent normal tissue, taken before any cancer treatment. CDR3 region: CASSYRWGRTDTQYF. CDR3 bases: TGTGCCAGCAGTTACAGATGGGGTAGGACAGATACGCAGTATTTT.